The 26 T cell receptor beta chains presented below share a single source sample, sequenced in a study of shared clonotypes between healthy human individuals (dated by TCRdb to the early 2020s). Libraries were made using the immunoSEQ multiplex PCR assay. Entries here come from immuneACCESS through TCRdb and include only in-frame sequences with V and J called. Some clones fail to appear in such tables; in the studies checked, an unresolved V gene covers under half of the shortfall, and the cause of the remainder is unknown. The sample contains 2.3 million or so clones, 90% to 95% of them found a single time. The ten most abundant clones make up 0.35% to 0.5% of the sample. The material sequenced was naive CD4+ T cells from PBMCs. This sample's cell subset or site label indicates: CD45RA+ positively selected. All receptors derive from a man aged 18 to 29 in good health. Some clones in this sample may be carry-over from other donors' samples.

The chain recombines TRBV7-8 with TRBJ2-7; the D gene is possibly TRBD2 (6 bases). This CDR3 contains 14 residues. Trimming pared 6 bases from V and 6 bases from J, leaving 18 bases between. CDR1 SGHVS and CDR2 FQNEAQ come from the germline V gene. The CDR3 sequence is CASSSGTWGLEQYF. The CDR3 DNA reads TGTGCCAGCAGTTCAGGGACTTGGGGCCTCGAGCAGTACTTC.

This sequence joins TRBV7-8 and TRBJ1-4; D ambiguous. Deletions cut 1 base from V and 0 bases from J, with 9 bases between. CDR1 is SGHVS, CDR2 FQNEAQ, per germline. The CDR3 is 16 residues long. This chain's CDR3 is CASSLVSGATNEKLFF. DNA of the CDR3: TGTGCCAGCAGCTTAGTCTCCGGGGCAACTAATGAAAAACTGTTTTTT.

The rearrangement joins TRBV28 to TRBJ1-5, with TRBD1 as a possible D gene (5 bases). The CDR3 is 17 residues long. Trimming took 1 base from V and 2 from J, leaving 15 bases between them. CDR1 and CDR2 (germline): MDHEN, SYDVKM. The CDR3 spells CASSLSRQGVRNQPQHF. For the CDR3, the DNA is TGTGCCAGCAGTTTATCCCGCCAGGGTGTTCGCAATCAGCCCCAGCATTTT.

The V gene is TRBV5-1, the J gene TRBJ2-3, with 13 bases aligning to TRBD2. Germline V gene lookup returns CDR1 SGHRS and CDR2 YFSETQ. This CDR3 region has 17 residues. V trimming: 4 bases; J trimming: 5 bases; junction bases outside the gene matches: 10. CDR3 sequence (DNA): TGCGCCAGCAGCGGCGGCGGGACTAGCGGGACCGGAGATACGCAGTATTTT. Translated, it gives CASSGGGTSGTGDTQYF.

The chain uses TRBV5-1 and TRBJ2-2, with 15 bases that match TRBD2. Germline CDR1 is SGHRS and CDR2 is YFSETQ. CDR3 length: 19 residues. J gave up 4 bases and V 0 bases, and 7 bases lay outside the gene matches. CDR3 residues: CASSLEGLAGGYFTGELFF. The CDR3 DNA reads as TGCGCCAGCAGCTTGGAGGGACTAGCGGGAGGTTACTTCACCGGGGAGCTGTTTTTT.

The chain recombines TRBV10-3 with TRBJ1-5; a possible D gene is TRBD1 (5 bases). The CDR3 loop spans 15 amino acids. V lost 10 bases, J lost 1 base, and 17 bases lay in between. Germline assignment: CDR1 ENHRY and CDR2 SYGVKD. CDR3 residues: CATEDQKGSNQPQHF. CDR3 nucleotide sequence: TGTGCCACCGAAGACCAAAAGGGGAGCAATCAGCCCCAGCATTTT.

In the case of this clone: The same CDR3 can be traced to other DNA sequences in this sample. The rearrangement joins TRBV6-6 to TRBJ2-7; TRBD2 aligns across 11 bases. V lost 2 bases to trimming and J lost 4 bases; unmatched junction nucleotides: 4. Germline V gene lookup returns CDR1 MNHNY and CDR2 SVGAGI (reference sequence). This CDR3 has 15 residues. CDR3 loop: CASSYDGTSGYEQYF. CDR3 DNA sequence: TGTGCCAGCAGTTACGACGGGACTAGCGGATACGAGCAGTACTTC.

CDR3 in DNA: TGTGCCAGCAGCTTCCGACTAGCGATGTCCTACGAGCAGTACTTC. Its protein is CASSFRLAMSYEQYF. The chain links TRBV7-3 to TRBJ2-7, with 8 nucleotides matching TRBD2. V gave up 3 bases and J gave up 1 base; unmatched junction bases: 5. Germline CDR1 reads SGHTA; CDR2 reads FQGTGA. This CDR3 region has 15 residues.

The V call is TRBV5-4, the J call TRBJ2-2; tentative D call: TRBD2 (6 bases). V lost 4 bases and J 5 bases, leaving 18 bases between the germline ends. Germline lookup yields CDR1 SGHNT and CDR2 YYREEE (reference sequence). The CDR3 extends over 16 amino acids. Written as DNA, the CDR3 is TGTGCCAGCAGCCCCGGGGGAAGGTGGGGGACCGGGGAGCTGTTTTTT. Translated, it gives CASSPGGRWGTGELFF.

CDR3 sequence reads: CASSYNRVQETQYF. The CDR3 DNA reads as TGTGCCAGCAGTTACAACAGGGTACAAGAGACCCAGTACTTC. The J gene is TRBJ2-5, the V gene TRBV6-5, with D tentatively TRBD1 (6 bases). Germline V CDR1 and CDR2: MNHEY, SVGAGI. The CDR3 has 14 residues. The V end was cut by 2 bases, the J end by 2 bases, with 9 bases between.

This clone was recorded once. The rearrangement uses TRBV27 and TRBJ1-2; D perhaps matches TRBD1 (5 bases). CDR3 size: 18 residues. The ends were cut back, 5 bases at V and 0 bases at J, with 22 bases in the middle. The germline CDR1 and CDR2 sequences are MNHEY and SMNVEV (reference sequence). Written as DNA, the CDR3 is TGTGCCAGCAGTCCAACCGATTGGGGCCCTTTAGCTAACTATGGCTACACCTTC. Translating it yields CASSPTDWGPLANYGYTF.

The chain carries TRBV6-1 and TRBJ1-5, with TRBD1 matching over 9 bases. CDR1 is MNHNS, CDR2 SASEGT, per germline. Germline trimming cut 0 bases from V and 6 bases from J; bases unmatched to any gene: 12. The CDR3 is 18 amino acids. The CDR3 reads CASSEALRGTGFVQPQHF. CDR3 in DNA: TGTGCCAGCAGTGAAGCGCTTCGAGGGACAGGGTTTGTTCAGCCCCAGCATTTT.

The V gene is TRBV10-3, the J gene TRBJ2-2, with D tentatively TRBD1 (5 bases). The CDR3 totals 15 residues. CDR1 ENHRY and CDR2 SYGVKD come from the germline V gene. Trimming shortened V by 2 bases and J by 7 bases, and 14 bases separated the two germline ends. CDR3 coding DNA: TGTGCCATCAGTGAGCGACAGATAGGGGACGGGGAGCTGTTTTTT. This encodes CAISERQIGDGELFF.

The chain joins TRBV28 to TRBJ1-3; TRBD1 matches at 7 bases. Trimming at V came to 7 bases and at J to 9 bases, leaving 9 bases not matched to a gene. This CDR3 has 13 residues. Germline-derived CDR1 and CDR2 are MDHEN and SYDVKM. DNA for the CDR3: TGTGCCAGCAAGACAGGGCAAGCGGTCACCATATATTTT. Its translation is CASKTGQAVTIYF.

The chain carries TRBV19 and TRBJ1-5; 9 bases are a match to TRBD1. Unmatched junction bases numbered 10, after V lost 7 bases and J lost 6 bases. CDR3 length: 15 amino acids. Germline CDR1 is LNHDA and CDR2 is SQIVND (reference sequence). This CDR3 reads CASTAEDRGTQPQHF. The CDR3, as DNA: TGTGCCAGTACCGCCGAGGACAGGGGTACTCAGCCCCAGCATTTT.

The V call is TRBV27, the J call TRBJ2-7, with D perhaps TRBD1 (6 bases). Germline CDR1 and CDR2: MNHEY and SMNVEV (reference sequence). V was cut by 4 bases and J by 0 bases, with 10 bases left in between. CDR3 size: 14 residues. The CDR3 DNA sequence: TGTGCCAGCAGTTCGACAGGATTCTCCTACGAGCAGTACTTC. Amino acid sequence: CASSSTGFSYEQYF.

CDR3 nucleotides: TGCGCCAGCAGCCGGGGACTAGCGGGAGGGCCGTTTGGCGAGCAGTACTTC. Amino acids: CASSRGLAGGPFGEQYF. The chain recombines TRBV4-1 with TRBJ2-7; TRBD2 agrees at 16 bases. Germline loops: CDR1 MGHRA, CDR2 YSYEKL. The CDR3 extends over 17 amino acids. V shed 4 bases and J 6 bases; nucleotides not matched to a gene: 9.

CDR3 coding DNA: TGCGCCAGCAGCTTCACAGGGCCAAGGGAGACCCAGTACTTC. Translated, it gives CASSFTGPRETQYF. The V and J genes are TRBV5-1 and TRBJ2-5; D might be TRBD1 (6 bases). V was clipped by 2 bases and J by 5 bases, with 13 bases between them. The CDR3 is 14 amino acids. Germline CDR1 is SGHRS and CDR2 is YFSETQ.

This chain links TRBV4-3 with TRBJ2-7; TRBD2 aligns across 13 bases. Per germline, CDR1 LGHNA and CDR2 YSLEER. Trimming at V came to 0 bases and at J to 3 bases, leaving 8 bases not matched to a gene. This CDR3 is built from 18 residues. The CDR3 DNA reads as TGCGCCAGCAGCCAAGATCACGGACTAGCGGGAGTTGGCTACGAGCAGTACTTC. As protein: CASSQDHGLAGVGYEQYF.

The chain carries TRBV5-6 and TRBJ2-2, with TRBD1 identical over 11 bases. After removal of 1 base from V and 5 bases from J, the junction contained 7 bases not matched to a gene. The CDR3 spans 17 residues. The germline CDR1 and CDR2 sequences are SGHDT and YYEEEE. The CDR3 DNA is TGTGCCAGCAGCTTGAGGGACAGGGGGTTCCTGACCGGGGAGCTGTTTTTT. This encodes CASSLRDRGFLTGELFF.

The genes are TRBV7-2 and TRBJ1-2, with a possible D match to TRBD1 (6 bases). V was pared by 4 bases and J by 6 bases, with 18 bases between. The CDR3 runs to 15 residues. Germline lookup yields CDR1 SGHTA and CDR2 FQGNSA. CDR3 coding DNA: TGTGCCAGCAGCTCCTTCGGCGGGGGGGGCGATGGCTACACCTTC. It codes for CASSSFGGGGDGYTF.

The V gene is TRBV7-3, the J gene TRBJ2-6; weak D call: TRBD1 (5 bases). The germline CDR1 and CDR2 sequences are SGHTA and FQGTGA. Trimming took 5 bases from V and 1 from J, leaving 12 bases between them. This CDR3 has 16 residues. In DNA, the CDR3 is TGTGCCAGCAGCCCCCCCTCAGGGTCTGGGGCCAACGTCCTGACTTTC. Its translation is CASSPPSGSGANVLTF.

The gene calls are TRBV2 and TRBJ2-1; D might be TRBD2 (6 bases). This CDR3 has 16 residues. Trimming removed 3 bases at V and 1 base at J, with 13 bases between. CDR1 is SNHLY, CDR2 FYNNEI, per germline. CDR3 region: CASSDTGGQSYNEQFF. The CDR3 region has the DNA TGTGCCAGCAGTGATACTGGAGGGCAGTCCTACAATGAGCAGTTCTTC.

The genes are TRBV28 and TRBJ1-3; 7 bases fit TRBD1. The J segment lost 4 bases and the V segment lost 7 bases, leaving 10 bases of the junction unmatched. Germline CDR1 is MDHEN and CDR2 is SYDVKM. The CDR3 consists of 15 residues. CDR3 region: CASTSGGAGGNTIYF. The CDR3 DNA follows: TGTGCCAGCACCTCAGGGGGGGCCGGAGGAAACACCATATATTTT.

The V call is TRBV5-4, the J call TRBJ2-7; 14 nucleotides match TRBD2. The CDR3 has 17 residues. V gave up 4 bases and J gave up 2 bases; unmatched junction bases: 8. The V gene's germline CDR1 is SGHNT and CDR2 YYREEE (reference sequence). CDR3 loop: CASSLGTSGSAPYEQYF. DNA for the CDR3: TGTGCCAGCAGCCTCGGGACTAGCGGGAGTGCGCCCTACGAGCAGTACTTC. The full variable domain, in which reference TRBV5-4 and TRBJ2-7 provide the parts outside the CDR3, is ETGVTQSPTHLIKTRGQQVTLRCSSQSGHNTVSWYQQALGQGPQFIFQYYREEENGRGNFPPRFSGLQFPNYSSELNVNALELDDSALYLCASSLGTSGSAPYEQYFGPGTRLTVT.

The chain joins TRBV18 to TRBJ1-5; 9 positions match TRBD1. Germline loops: CDR1 KGHSH, CDR2 LQKENI. This CDR3 comprises 15 residues. V lost 6 bases to trimming and J lost 9 bases; unmatched junction nucleotides: 12. CDR3: CASSPEQGALMPQHF. The CDR3 bases are TGTGCCAGCTCCCCGGAACAGGGGGCCTTGATGCCCCAGCATTTT. The whole variable domain, remainder taken from reference TRBV18 and TRBJ1-5, is NAGVMQNPRHLVRRRGQEARLRCSPMKGHSHVYWYRQLPEEGLKFMVYLQKENIIDESGMPKERFSAEFPKEGPSILRIQQVVRGDSAAYFCASSPEQGALMPQHFGDGTRLSIL.